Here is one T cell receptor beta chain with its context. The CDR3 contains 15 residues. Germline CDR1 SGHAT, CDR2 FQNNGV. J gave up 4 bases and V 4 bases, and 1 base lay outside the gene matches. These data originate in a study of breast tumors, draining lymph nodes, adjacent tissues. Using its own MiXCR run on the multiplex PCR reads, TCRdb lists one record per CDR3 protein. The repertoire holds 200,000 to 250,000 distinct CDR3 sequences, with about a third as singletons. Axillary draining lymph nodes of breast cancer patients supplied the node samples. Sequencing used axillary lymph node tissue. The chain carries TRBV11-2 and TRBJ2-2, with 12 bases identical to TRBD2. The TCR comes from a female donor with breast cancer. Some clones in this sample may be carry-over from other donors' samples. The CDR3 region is CASSWTSGTTGELFF. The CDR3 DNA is TGTGCCAGCAGCTGGACTAGCGGGACCACCGGGGAGCTGTTTTTT.